Included here is one TCR beta chain sequence, with context. The CDR3 extends over 13 amino acids. From germline, CDR1 is MNHEY and CDR2 SMNVEV (reference sequence). Deletions cut 6 bases from V and 2 bases from J, with 8 bases between. The sample belongs to a study of blood T cell repertoires in COVID-19. Study summary: The United States, Italy and Spain provided the acute and convalescent COVID-19 samples. T cells, B-cell-depleted T cells, or PBMCs provided the cDNA or gDNA that served as material.

Source study methods: Counts of nucleated cells, estimated from reference gene primer amplification, were obtained. The method was immunoSEQ multiplex PCR; TCRdb's version includes in-frame clones alone and lacks a portion of them. That table gives V, J and clone size, and the DNA gave D and trimming. The sample consists of some 350,000 clones, about 86% of them appearing once. The rearrangement links TRBV27 to TRBJ1-5; a weak D match, TRBD1 (5 bases). Sample: peripheral blood. This receptor was taken from a man younger than 40 with active or convalescent COVID-19. Written as DNA, the CDR3 is TGTGCCAGCAGGCGGGGACGCAATCAGCCCCAGCATTTT. Its translation: CASRRGRNQPQHF.